The clone carrying this T cell receptor beta chain was picked up a small number of times. The antigen is unknown. The data belong to a study of persistence of HIV-infected CD4 T cells. Looking at the study overall: The sample holds CD4+ T cells responsive to CMV or HIV-1 Gag.

The immunoSEQ assay was version 4, run in survey mode. The data were produced by immunoSEQ multiplex PCR, yet TCRdb's version contains in-frame clones alone and is incomplete. The sample has 38,000 or so clones; about 83% are singletons. Overlapping HIV-1 Gag 15-mer peptides at roughly 1 ug per peptide per mL were used. CD40L-negative CD69-negative CD45RO-high memory CD4+ T cells were sorted as populations depleted of antigen-responding cells. For at least 4 years, plasma HIV-1 RNA was undetectable (<50 copies/mL). CD4+ T cell counts exceeded 400 cells/uL; CMV serology was positive. CDR3 length: 19 amino acids. Unmatched junction bases numbered 11, after V lost 4 bases and J lost 1 base. CDR1 is KGHSY and CDR2 is FQNENV in the germline V gene.

The origin of this receptor is an adult with HIV. The donor label of this sample is uncertain. J is TRBJ1-5 and V is TRBV16; 12 bases fit TRBD1. Source: cultured CD4+ T cells from PBMCs, taken from a patient who received antiretroviral therapy. Here the CDR3 DNA reads TGTGCCAGCAGCCCAAACCGGGACAGGGGGCTTTGGAGCAATCAGCCCCAGCATTTT. It codes for CASSPNRDRGLWSNQPQHF.